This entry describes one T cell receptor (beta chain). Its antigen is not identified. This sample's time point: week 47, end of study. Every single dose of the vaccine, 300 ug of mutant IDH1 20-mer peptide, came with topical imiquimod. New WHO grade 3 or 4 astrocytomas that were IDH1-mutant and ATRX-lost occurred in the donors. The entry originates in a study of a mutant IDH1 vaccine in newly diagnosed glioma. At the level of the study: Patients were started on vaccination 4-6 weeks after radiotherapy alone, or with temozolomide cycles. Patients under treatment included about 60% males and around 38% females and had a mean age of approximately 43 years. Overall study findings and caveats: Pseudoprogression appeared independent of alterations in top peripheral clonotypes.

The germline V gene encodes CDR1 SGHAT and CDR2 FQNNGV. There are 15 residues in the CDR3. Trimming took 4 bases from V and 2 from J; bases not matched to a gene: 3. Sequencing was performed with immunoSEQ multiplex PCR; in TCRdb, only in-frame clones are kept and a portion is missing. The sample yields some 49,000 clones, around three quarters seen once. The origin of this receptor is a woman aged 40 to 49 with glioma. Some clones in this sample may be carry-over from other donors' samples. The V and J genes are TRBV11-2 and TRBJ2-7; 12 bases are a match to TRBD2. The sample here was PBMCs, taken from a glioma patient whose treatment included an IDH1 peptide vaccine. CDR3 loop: CASSSPSGGAYEQYF. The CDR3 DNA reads TGTGCCAGCAGCTCCCCTAGCGGGGGGGCCTACGAGCAGTACTTC.